This TCR beta chain emerged from a study of cytomegalovirus exposure and HLA in healthy donors. About the research overall: In terms of ancestry, the Caucasian-associated cluster contained roughly 81% of the roughly 400 genotyped donors. Study outcomes and limitations: Across donors, presence/absence analyses took sequencing depth to be roughly uniform.

As to this clone: Its antigen remains unidentified. The same CDR3 can be traced to other DNA sequences in this sample.

Germline CDR1 reads SGHAT; CDR2 reads FQNNGV. With 1 base removed from V and 1 base from J, the gap between germline ends came to 7 bases. This CDR3 is built from 14 residues. Primers for the PCR totalled 60 Vbeta and 13 Jbeta. Assay: immunoSEQ multiplex PCR; the TCRdb copy retains only in-frame clones and omits some. The table lists roughly 34,000 clones, roughly 78% of them singletons. The specimen sequenced was PBMCs. The V gene is TRBV11-2, the J gene TRBJ1-1, with no clear D. The source is a male donor in good health and CMV-seronegative. The CDR3 DNA is TGTGCCAGCAGCTTAGTGCAGGCGAACACTGAAGCTTTCTTT. As protein: CASSLVQANTEAFF.